Below are 26 T cell receptor beta chains sequenced from a single sample in a study of T cell responses to AZD1222 COVID-19 vaccine. Generated by immunoSEQ multiplex PCR, the TCRdb table keeps only in-frame clones and is missing some. The sample consists of 100,000 to 150,000 clones, around 84% of them appearing once. The sample here was peripheral blood, taken on day 0 of AZD1222 vaccination. Receptor source: an adult in good health.

In this sample, this clone turned up once. The rearrangement uses TRBV6-5 and TRBJ1-1, with 7 bases lining up with TRBD1. V lost 2 bases to trimming and J lost 10 bases; unmatched junction nucleotides: 10. CDR3 length: 14 residues. Germline loops: CDR1 MNHEY, CDR2 SVGAGI. The CDR3 region is CASSYGGDRVRAFF. The CDR3, as DNA: TGTGCCAGCAGTTACGGGGGAGACAGGGTTCGAGCTTTCTTT.

The chain recombines TRBV4-2 with TRBJ2-5; perhaps TRBD2 as D (5 bases). V lost 1 base and J lost 2, with 14 bases in between. Germline-derived CDR1 and CDR2 are LGHNA and YNFKEQ. The CDR3 extends over 16 amino acids. The CDR3 is CASSQVSAEHQETQYF. Here the CDR3 DNA reads TGTGCCAGCAGCCAAGTGTCAGCGGAACATCAAGAGACCCAGTACTTC.

The chain has TRBV7-8 and TRBJ2-1, with D perhaps TRBD2 (7 bases). In germline, CDR1 is SGHVS, CDR2 FQNEAQ. The length of the CDR3 is 17 residues. V was clipped by 3 bases and J by 8 bases, with 23 bases between them. CDR3 DNA sequence: TGTGCCAGCAGCTTCTCGGGGCGGGGGCGTACATTGGATGAGCAGTTCTTC. Protein product: CASSFSGRGRTLDEQFF.

V and J are TRBV4-3 and TRBJ2-7, with 14 bases that match TRBD2. Germline V gives CDR1 LGHNA, CDR2 YSLEER. CDR3 length: 16 residues. With 1 base clipped from V and 3 bases from J, the junction kept 2 bases outside the gene matches. The CDR3 DNA sequence: TGCGCCAGCAGCCAAGGGACTAGCGGGGGGTTCTACGAGCAGTACTTC. It encodes CASSQGTSGGFYEQYF.

The chain joins TRBV2 to TRBJ2-7; 9 nucleotides align to TRBD1. The CDR3 consists of 14 residues. From germline, CDR1 is SNHLY and CDR2 FYNNEI. The ends lost 1 base at V and 3 bases at J; junction bases unmatched: 1. Written as DNA, the CDR3 is TGTGCCAGCAGTGAAGGGACAGGGGTCTACGAGCAGTACTTC. The encoded protein is CASSEGTGVYEQYF.

This chain links TRBV15 with TRBJ2-5; D call uncertain. V shed 0 bases and J shed 5 bases, with 13 bases lying between them. Germline CDR1 is LNHNV and CDR2 is YYDKDF (reference sequence). The CDR3 totals 15 residues. CDR3 in DNA: TGTGCCACCAGCAGAGATCGCCTCACCCGGGAGACCCAGTACTTC. It codes for CATSRDRLTRETQYF.

For the CDR3, the DNA is TGTGCCAGCAGTCTTGCTAGCAGGGGGGTCGAGCAGTACTTC. This codes for CASSLASRGVEQYF. This rearrangement joins TRBV27 to TRBJ2-7; weak D call: TRBD1 (7 bases). In germline, CDR1 is MNHEY, CDR2 SMNVEV (reference sequence). The V end was cut by 5 bases, the J end by 6 bases, with 17 bases between. This CDR3 region has 14 residues.

The chain links TRBV11-2 to TRBJ2-7, with TRBD2 matching over 7 bases. The V gene's germline CDR1 is SGHAT and CDR2 FQNNGV. CDR3 length: 16 amino acids. Trimming at V came to 5 bases and at J to 0 bases, leaving 10 bases not matched to a gene. CDR3 in amino acids: CASSRAGVRSSYEQYF. The CDR3 DNA is TGTGCCAGCAGCCGGGCGGGGGTCAGGAGCTCCTACGAGCAGTACTTC.

The chain combines TRBV7-3 with TRBJ2-3; 8 bases fit TRBD2. Looked up from germline, CDR1 is SGHTA and CDR2 is FQGTGA. The length of the CDR3 is 16 residues. J lost 0 bases, V lost 4 bases, and 6 bases had no gene match. The CDR3 sequence: CASSSGGSFSTDTQYF. In nucleotides, the CDR3 is TGTGCCAGCAGCTCGGGAGGGTCCTTTAGCACAGATACGCAGTATTTT. Combining the CDR3 with reference TRBV7-3 and TRBJ2-3 gives the whole variable domain GAGVSQTPSNKVTEKGKYVELRCDPISGHTALYWYRQSLGQGPEFLIYFQGTGAADDSGLPNDRFFAVRPEGSVSTLKIQRTERGDSAVYLCASSSGGSFSTDTQYFGPGTRLTVL.

This CDR3 is CASSPQGVMNTEAFF. As DNA, the CDR3 is TGTGCCAGCAGTCCACAGGGAGTCATGAACACTGAAGCTTTCTTT. The rearrangement links TRBV6-2 or TRBV6-3 to TRBJ1-1, with TRBD1 as a possible D gene (6 bases). The CDR3 runs 15 residues. The germline V and J ends were trimmed by 5 bases and 0 bases, with 13 bases remaining between them. Germline V gives CDR1 MNHEY, CDR2 SVGEGT.

This clone was seen a few times. The V gene is TRBV7-9, the J gene TRBJ1-4, with a possible D match to TRBD1 (6 bases). Germline V lookup: CDR1 SEHNR, CDR2 FQNEAQ (reference sequence). The CDR3 loop spans 17 amino acids. V was trimmed by 0 bases and J by 6 bases, leaving 17 bases between them. In DNA form, the CDR3 reads TGTGCCAGCAGCTTAGCGAGGGCGACAGGAGGGGATGAAAAACTGTTTTTT. It is translated as CASSLARATGGDEKLFF.

DNA for the CDR3: TGTGCCAGCAGTTACCCCTGGGAGGGAAGCTATGGCTACACCTTC. This encodes CASSYPWEGSYGYTF. The rearrangement uses TRBV6-2 or TRBV6-3 and TRBJ1-2, with D unresolved. This CDR3 contains 15 residues. Per the germline V gene, CDR1 is MNHEY and CDR2 is SVGEGT. V was cut by 2 bases and J by 4 bases, with 14 bases left in between.

This clone was detected once. The chain employs TRBV6-5 and TRBJ1-2; D perhaps matches TRBD1 (6 bases). The CDR3 extends over 13 amino acids. Germline-derived CDR1 and CDR2 are MNHEY and SVGAGI. V was pared by 6 bases and J by 2 bases, with 10 bases between. The chain's CDR3 is CASSPRGNYGYTF. As DNA, the CDR3 is TGTGCCAGCAGCCCCAGGGGAAACTATGGCTACACCTTC.

This clone was detected once. The rearrangement links TRBV7-2 to TRBJ2-5; D is possibly TRBD2 (6 bases). V lost 5 bases and J lost 7, with 20 bases in between. Germline CDR1 is SGHTA and CDR2 is FQGNSA. This CDR3 has 15 residues. The CDR3 region is CASSPPRVVGGTQYF. The CDR3 region has the DNA TGTGCCAGCAGCCCCCCGCGGGTGGTGGGGGGGACCCAGTACTTC.

The rearrangement uses TRBV21-1 and TRBJ1-2; the D call in the table, TRBD1, was not verified against the DNA. TRBV21-1 is tagged as a pseudogene. The CDR3 covers 13 residues. The CDR3 DNA sequence: TGTGCCAGCAGTCCCGGAGGGGGCGCTCGCTACACCTTC. Its protein is CASSPGGGARYTF.

The sample holds a few counts of this clone. The chain links TRBV28 to TRBJ1-5; TRBD1 aligns across 8 bases. Germline V CDR1 and CDR2: MDHEN, SYDVKM. The CDR3 contains 15 residues. With 4 bases clipped from V and 3 bases from J, the junction kept 5 bases outside the gene matches. The CDR3 loop is CASSSLDRVNQPQHF. Written as DNA, the CDR3 is TGTGCCAGCAGTTCTTTGGACAGGGTCAATCAGCCCCAGCATTTT.

J is TRBJ2-4 and V is TRBV6-2 or TRBV6-3; 7 bases fit TRBD2. The J segment lost 5 bases and the V segment lost 4 bases, leaving 5 bases of the junction unmatched. Per the germline V gene, CDR1 is MNHEY and CDR2 is SVGEGT. The CDR3 covers 14 residues. CDR3 residues: CASSSAGVENIQYF. The CDR3, as DNA: TGTGCCAGCAGTTCCGCGGGGGTCGAAAACATTCAGTACTTC.

The chain uses TRBV6-4 and TRBJ1-2, with D perhaps TRBD1 (5 bases). The CDR3 sequence is 13 residues long. CDR1 and CDR2 (germline): MRHNA, SNTAGT. V dropped 3 bases and J dropped 5 bases, with 10 bases sitting between them. CDR3 nucleotide sequence: TGTGCCAGCAGTGAGCAATGGGGGTATGGCTACACCTTC. This gives the protein CASSEQWGYGYTF.

This chain links TRBV7-2 with TRBJ2-7, with D unclear. The germline V gene has CDR1 SGHTA and CDR2 FQGNSA. The CDR3 has 12 residues. V lost 2 bases and J 4 bases, leaving 6 bases between the germline ends. In DNA form, the CDR3 reads TGTGCCAGCAGCTTATTTGTGTACGAGCAGTACTTC. Translated: CASSLFVYEQYF.

This rearrangement joins TRBV19 to TRBJ1-2; the D is unclear. V lost 2 bases, J lost 6 bases, and 13 bases lay in between. CDR3 length: 14 residues. Looked up from germline, CDR1 is LNHDA and CDR2 is SQIVND (reference sequence). This CDR3 reads CASSITGPPDGYTF. CDR3 DNA sequence: TGTGCCAGTAGTATAACTGGCCCACCCGATGGCTACACCTTC.

The chain has TRBV7-9 and TRBJ2-7, with D hard to call. CDR1 and CDR2 from the germline V gene are SEHNR and FQNEAQ (reference sequence). The CDR3 has 11 residues. Trimming shortened V by 3 bases and J by 7 bases, and 7 bases separated the two germline ends. CDR3 nucleotides: TGTGCCAGCAGCTTTGGGCCGGAGCAGTACTTC. Translating gives CASSFGPEQYF.

This rearrangement joins TRBV5-5 to TRBJ2-7; D unresolved. Germline values: CDR1 SGHKS, CDR2 YYEKEE (reference sequence). V shed 0 bases and J shed 3 bases, with 10 bases lying between them. The CDR3 spans 14 residues. DNA of the CDR3: TGTGCCAGCAGCTTGGCCGTGGATAACTACGAGCAGTACTTC. As protein: CASSLAVDNYEQYF.

This rearrangement joins TRBV2 to TRBJ1-4; weak D call: TRBD1 (5 bases). CDR1 is SNHLY, CDR2 FYNNEI, per germline. This CDR3 has 13 amino acids. V was trimmed by 4 bases and J by 7 bases, leaving 10 bases between them. CDR3 coding DNA: TGTGCCAGCAGTGGAGGGGACGCTGAAAAACTGTTTTTT. Translating gives CASSGGDAEKLFF.

This clone was counted a few times. The CDR3 region has the DNA TGTGCCAGCTCACCGACAGGGAACGATCAGCCCCAGCATTTT. It encodes CASSPTGNDQPQHF. The chain uses TRBV18 and TRBJ1-5; 7 bases align to TRBD1. Germline V gene lookup returns CDR1 KGHSH and CDR2 LQKENI. The V segment lost 3 bases and the J segment 5 bases; nucleotides outside the gene matches: 4. The CDR3 totals 14 residues.

This clone is a singleton in its sample. This rearrangement joins TRBV5-1 to TRBJ1-4; D unclear. Germline V lookup: CDR1 SGHRS, CDR2 YFSETQ. V was trimmed by 0 bases and J by 0 bases, leaving 9 bases between them. CDR3 length: 16 amino acids. The CDR3 nucleotides are TGCGCCAGCAGCTTGGCCCCTCGTGCAACTAATGAAAAACTGTTTTTT. It encodes CASSLAPRATNEKLFF.

The V gene is TRBV12-3 or TRBV12-4, the J gene TRBJ1-4; 7 nucleotides line up with TRBD1. The CDR3 covers 13 residues. Trimming at V came to 3 bases and at J to 11 bases, leaving 6 bases not matched to a gene. CDR3 in amino acids: CASSLFTGEKLFF. The CDR3 DNA sequence: TGTGCCAGCAGTTTGTTCACAGGGGAGAAACTGTTTTTT.